This TCR beta chain originates from a study of blood T cell repertoires in COVID-19. In the study's own analysis: Estimation of nucleated cell counts was performed using reference gene primer amplification. Only in-frame clones appear in the TCRdb table, and some are missing; sequencing was by immunoSEQ multiplex PCR. The DNA was the basis for D and trimming; V, J and clone size are from that table. The repertoire holds about 400,000 clones, around nine tenths seen once, with over 2.5% in the top ten. In its sample, this clone was seen a few times. This CDR3 contains 16 residues. The germline V and J ends were trimmed by 1 base and 4 bases, with 14 bases remaining between them. Germline V lookup: CDR1 MDHEN, CDR2 SYDVKM.

The chain joins TRBV28 to TRBJ1-3; maybe TRBD1 (6 bases). The sample consisted of peripheral blood. The receptor was derived from a human donor in a cohort sampled during active COVID-19. As DNA, the CDR3 is TGTGCCAGCAGTTTATCGACTTGGGGGCTCGGAAACACCATATATTTT. It encodes CASSLSTWGLGNTIYF.